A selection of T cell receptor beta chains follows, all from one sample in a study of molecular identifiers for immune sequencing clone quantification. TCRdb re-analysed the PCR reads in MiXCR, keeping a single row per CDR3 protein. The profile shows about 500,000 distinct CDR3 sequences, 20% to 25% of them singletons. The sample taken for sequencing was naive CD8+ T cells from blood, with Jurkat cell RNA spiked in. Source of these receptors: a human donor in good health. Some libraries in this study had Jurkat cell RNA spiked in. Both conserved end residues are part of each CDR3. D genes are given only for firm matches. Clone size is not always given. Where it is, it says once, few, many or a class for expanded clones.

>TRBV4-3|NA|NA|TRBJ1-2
TGCACCAGCAGCCAAGAAGGCCATCCGGTCTATGGCTACACCTTC
CTSSQEGHPVYGYTF
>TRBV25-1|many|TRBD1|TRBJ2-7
TGTGCCAGCAGTGGCGCGGACAGGGTATGGGAGCAGTACTTC
CASSGADRVWEQYF
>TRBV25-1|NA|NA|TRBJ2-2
TGTGCCAGCAGTGAATTTACGCGGGGACGGTCAATCGCGAACACCGGGGAGCTGTTTTTT
CASSEFTRGRSIANTGELFF
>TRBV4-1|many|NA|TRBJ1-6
TGCGCCAGCAGCCAGGGGGACGGTAAGAGTCGGCTTTCACCCCTCCACTTT
CASSQGDGKSRLSPLHF
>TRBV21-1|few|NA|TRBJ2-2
TGTGCCAGCAGCAAAGCCAGGGGCGTTACACGGCCTAACACCGGGGAGCTGTTTTTT
CASSKARGVTRPNTGELFF
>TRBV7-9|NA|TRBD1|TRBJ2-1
TGTGCCAGCAGCTTCCGGGACAGGGGGTACAATGAGCAGTTCTTC
CASSFRDRGYNEQFF
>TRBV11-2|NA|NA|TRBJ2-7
TGTGCCAGCAGCTTATCCGACACTTACGAGCAGTACTTC
CASSLSDTYEQYF
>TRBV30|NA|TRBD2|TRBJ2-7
TGTGCCTGGACTTCTAGCGGGAGTTACGAGCAGTACTTC
CAWTSSGSYEQYF
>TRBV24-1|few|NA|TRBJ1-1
TGTGCCCTGGCCGGCGGGGGCCCTGAAGCTTTCTTT
CALAGGGPEAFF
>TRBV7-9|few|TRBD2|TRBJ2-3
TGTGCCAGCAGCTTAGGTCGCGGAGCGGGGGCACTCACAGATACGCAGTATTTT
CASSLGRGAGALTDTQYF
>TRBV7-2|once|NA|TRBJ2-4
TGTGCCAGCAGCCAGGACTCGGGGGATGCAAACATTCAGTACTTC
CASSQDSGDANIQYF
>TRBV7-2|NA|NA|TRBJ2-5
TGTGCCAGCAGACCTCTTAGCCGATCCGGTTGGGAGACCCAGTACTTC
CASRPLSRSGWETQYF
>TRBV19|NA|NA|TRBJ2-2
TGTGCCAGTGGTATCCAAAGCGGGGAGCTGTTTTTT
CASGIQSGELFF
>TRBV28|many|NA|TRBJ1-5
TGTGCCAGCAGTTTCCTGGCGGGGTATAGCAATCAGCCCCAGCATTTT
CASSFLAGYSNQPQHF
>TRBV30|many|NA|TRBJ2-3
TGTGCCTGGAGTAAAGGGGACGGACTCACAGATACGCAGTATTTT
CAWSKGDGLTDTQYF
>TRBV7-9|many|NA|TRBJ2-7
TGTGCCAGCAGCGCAGAAGGGATTGAGCAGTACTTC
CASSAEGIEQYF
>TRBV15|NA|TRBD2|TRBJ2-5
TGTGCCACCAGCAGAGATCTTTGGGGGGGGGAGACCCAGTACTTC
CATSRDLWGGETQYF
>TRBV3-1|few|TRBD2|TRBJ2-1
TGTGCCAGCAGCCAAAGGACCGGGACTAGCGGGAGGGGGTACTACAATGAGCAGTTCTTC
CASSQRTGTSGRGYYNEQFF
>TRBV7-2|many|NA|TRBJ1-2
TGTGCCAGCAGCTTAGGATCATCTAACTATGGCTACACCTTC
CASSLGSSNYGYTF
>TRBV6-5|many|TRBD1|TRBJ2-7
TGTGCCAGCAGCTCCGGGACAGACATCTACGAGCAGTACTTC
CASSSGTDIYEQYF
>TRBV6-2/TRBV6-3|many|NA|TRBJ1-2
TGTGCCAGCAGCCCCTTGATGGGGAACTATGGCTACACCTTC
CASSPLMGNYGYTF
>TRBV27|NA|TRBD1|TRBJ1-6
TGTGCCAGCAGTTTAGGGCAGGGGGTATTAGCCCTCCACTTT
CASSLGQGVLALHF
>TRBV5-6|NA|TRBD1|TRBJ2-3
TGTGCCAGCAGCCCCGGGACAGTTACTGGCACAGATACGCAGTATTTT
CASSPGTVTGTDTQYF
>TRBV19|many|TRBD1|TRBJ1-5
TGTGCCAGTAGTACAGGACACAGGGGGCATCAGCCCCAGCATTTT
CASSTGHRGHQPQHF
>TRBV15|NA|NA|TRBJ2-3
TGTGCCACCAGCAGAGAATTCCAACAGGATACGCAGTATTTT
CATSREFQQDTQYF
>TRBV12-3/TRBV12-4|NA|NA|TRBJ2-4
TGTGCCAGCAGTTTAGAGGTCATTTACAGGGACGTTCGGTACTTC
CASSLEVIYRDVRYF
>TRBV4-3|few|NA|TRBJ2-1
TGCGCCAGCAGCCAAGTCGGATACAATGAGCAGTTCTTC
CASSQVGYNEQFF
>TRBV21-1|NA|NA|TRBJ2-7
TGTGCCAGCAGCACTGGACAGGGTTCCTACGGGCAGTACTTC
CASSTGQGSYGQYF
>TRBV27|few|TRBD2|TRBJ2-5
TGTGCCAGCAGTTGGGCTAGCGGGAGTTTAGAGACCCAGTACTTC
CASSWASGSLETQYF
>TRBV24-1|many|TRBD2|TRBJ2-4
TGTGCCACCAGTGACCGGACTAGTGCCAAAAACATTCAGTACTTC
CATSDRTSAKNIQYF
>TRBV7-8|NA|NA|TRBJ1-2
TGTGCCAGCAGCTTCGGGGAGTCTAGTATCTATGGCTACACCTTC
CASSFGESSIYGYTF
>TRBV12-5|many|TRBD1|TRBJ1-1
TGTGCTAGTAGCTCAACAGGGGAAGGGACTGAAGCTTTCTTT
CASSSTGEGTEAFF
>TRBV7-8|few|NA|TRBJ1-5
TGTGCCAGCAGCTTACTAGGGTATGGTCAGCCCCAGCATTTT
CASSLLGYGQPQHF